This T cell receptor beta chain was recovered during a study of blood T cell repertoires in COVID-19. Study background: Material from acute and convalescent COVID-19 was sourced from the United States, Italy and Spain. Nucleic acid was either cDNA or gDNA, and it came from T cells, B-cell-depleted T cells, or PBMCs.

V lost 2 bases and J lost 3; bases outside the gene matches: 2. Germline CDR1 and CDR2: MGHRA and YSYEKL. This CDR3 is built from 14 residues. Under the authors' procedure: Cell counts per sample came from amplifying reference gene primers. This table comes from immunoSEQ multiplex PCR, and its TCRdb copy is limited to in-frame clones, with some not included. V, J and clone size reflect that table, while D and trimming were determined from the DNA. In the table there are approximately 200,000 clones, roughly 88% of which are singletons. The source of this sequence is a human donor with active or convalescent COVID-19. The donor label of this sample is uncertain. Specimen: peripheral blood. The chain joins TRBV4-1 to TRBJ1-2, with 8 bases matching TRBD1. CDR3 bases: TGCGCCAGCAGCCAACAGGACAGGGACTATGGCTACACCTTC. As protein: CASSQQDRDYGYTF.